This T cell receptor beta chain was sequenced for a study of regulatory T cells in long-lasting Graves disease. The CDR3 loop spans 11 amino acids. The V end lost 6 bases, the J end lost 2 bases, and 4 bases lay between the germline ends. Germline CDR1 MNHNS, CDR2 SASEGT. For TCR beta, libraries came from iRepertoire HTBI primers and Arm-PCR of CDR3 regions. One entry per CDR3 protein, called by TCRdb with MiXCR from the multiplex PCR reads. Seen here are hundreds of thousands of distinct CDR3 sequences, less than 15% observed once, and the top ten hold about 9.1%. The time point denotes: newly diagnosed GD, antithyroid drugs for less than 3 months. The TCR library was prepared using RNA isolated from PBMCs. At least ten counts were recorded for this clonotype. The sample also formed part of further work on T cells in Graves' hyperthyroidism and ophthalmopathy. That report notes: Researchers found most expanded thyroid clonotypes above 0.001 in blood as well.

The sample in question was peripheral blood mononuclear cells (PBMCs), obtained at new diagnosis, from a patient treated with antithyroid drugs. The V gene is TRBV6-1, the J gene TRBJ1-2; D unresolved. The source of this sequence is a man younger than 40 with Graves disease. The CDR3 loop is CASRGNYGYTF. The CDR3 nucleotides read TGTGCCAGCAGGGGCAACTATGGCTACACCTTC.